This T cell receptor (beta chain) came from a study of blood T cell repertoires in COVID-19. Study summary: From T cells, B-cell-depleted T cells, or PBMCs came the material, which was cDNA or gDNA.

As processed by the authors: Amplification from reference gene primers served as the basis for estimated nucleated cell counts. Profiled with immunoSEQ multiplex PCR; TCRdb holds only in-frame clones, not every one. The D gene and trimming were derived from the DNA, and the V and J assignments and clone size from that table. The sample has under 450,000 clones; approximately 91% are singletons. Participant reports of clinical history set cohort assignment. The sequence derives from a woman between 40 and 55 years old who had been exposed to COVID-19. Sequenced sample: PBMCs or T cells enriched from blood (not recorded which).

This CDR3 reads CASSEARTSSGELFF. In nucleotides, the CDR3 is TGTGCCAGCAGTGAAGCGAGGACTAGTTCCGGGGAGCTGTTTTTT. The genes are TRBV6-1 and TRBJ2-2; 7 bases line up with TRBD2. The CDR3 length is 15 residues. V was pared by 0 bases and J by 6 bases, with 4 bases of the junction left unmatched. CDR1 and CDR2 from the germline V gene are MNHNS and SASEGT.